This TCR beta chain was documented in a study of identical twins. General study findings and limits: Conclusions came from cross-sectional statistical analysis, not from following the same donors. Memory repertoires showed no such pattern, whereas abundant cord blood beta clonotypes carried fewer insertions.

CDR3 length: 14 amino acids. The V end lost 8 bases, the J end lost 0 bases, and 12 bases lay between the germline ends. Germline CDR1 reads ENHRY; CDR2 reads SYGVKD. A universal primer site was incorporated via template switching, and the cDNA contained unique molecular identifiers. TCRdb re-analysed the 5' RACE reads in MiXCR, keeping a single row per CDR3 protein. The sample records 350,000 to 450,000 distinct CDR3 sequences, about 18% being singletons. This clonotype was observed at least ten times. Its antigen is undetermined. This chain joins TRBV10-3 and TRBJ2-3; D may match TRBD1 or TRBD2 (5 bases each). The TCR originated in a man in his forties or fifties in good health. Sequencing was carried out using naive T cells sorted from blood. The CDR3 reads CAIQPEGSTDTQYF. As DNA, the CDR3 is TGTGCCATCCAACCCGAGGGGAGCACAGATACGCAGTATTTT.